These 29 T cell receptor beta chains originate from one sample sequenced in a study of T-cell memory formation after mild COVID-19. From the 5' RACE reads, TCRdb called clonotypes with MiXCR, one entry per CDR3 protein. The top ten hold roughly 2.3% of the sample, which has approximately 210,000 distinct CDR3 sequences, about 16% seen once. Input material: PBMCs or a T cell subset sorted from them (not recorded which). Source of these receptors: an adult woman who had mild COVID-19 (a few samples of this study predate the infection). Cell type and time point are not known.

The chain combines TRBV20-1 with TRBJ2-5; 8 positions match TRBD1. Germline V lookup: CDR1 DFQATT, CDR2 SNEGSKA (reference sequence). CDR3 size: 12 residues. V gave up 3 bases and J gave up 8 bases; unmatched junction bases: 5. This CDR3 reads CSARRQGITQYF. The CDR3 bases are TGCAGTGCTAGGAGACAGGGGATAACCCAGTACTTC.

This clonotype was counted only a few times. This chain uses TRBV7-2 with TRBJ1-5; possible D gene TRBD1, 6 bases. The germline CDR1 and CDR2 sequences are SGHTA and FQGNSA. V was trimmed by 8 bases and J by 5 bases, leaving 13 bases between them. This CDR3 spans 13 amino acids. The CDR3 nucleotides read TGTGCCAGCGCCTTCAGGGGACATCAGCCCCAGCATTTT. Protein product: CASAFRGHQPQHF.

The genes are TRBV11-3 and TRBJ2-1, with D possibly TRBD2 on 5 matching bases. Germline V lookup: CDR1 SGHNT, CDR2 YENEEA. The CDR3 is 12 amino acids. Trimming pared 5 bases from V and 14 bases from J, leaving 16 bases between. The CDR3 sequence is CASSPGEGMEFF. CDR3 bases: TGTGCCAGCAGCCCCGGAGAGGGCATGGAGTTCTTC.

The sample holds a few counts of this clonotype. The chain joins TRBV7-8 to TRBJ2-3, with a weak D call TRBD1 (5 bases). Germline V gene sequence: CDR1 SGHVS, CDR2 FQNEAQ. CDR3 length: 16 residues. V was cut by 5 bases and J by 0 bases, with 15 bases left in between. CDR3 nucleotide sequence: TGTGCCAGCAGCAAAGACAGAATCCCTAGCACAGATACGCAGTATTTT. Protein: CASSKDRIPSTDTQYF.

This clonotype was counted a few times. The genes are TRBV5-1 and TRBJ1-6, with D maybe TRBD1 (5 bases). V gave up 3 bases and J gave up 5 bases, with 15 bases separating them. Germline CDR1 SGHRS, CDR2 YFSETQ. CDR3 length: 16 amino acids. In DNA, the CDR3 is TGCGCCAGCAGCTCTGGGACCGTACCTAATAATTCACCCCTCCACTTT. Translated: CASSSGTVPNNSPLHF.

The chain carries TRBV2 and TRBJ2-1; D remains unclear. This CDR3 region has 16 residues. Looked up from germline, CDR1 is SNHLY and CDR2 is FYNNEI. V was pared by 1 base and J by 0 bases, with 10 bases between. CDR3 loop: CASSEEAASSYNEQFF. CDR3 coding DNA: TGTGCCAGCAGTGAAGAGGCGGCGAGCTCCTACAATGAGCAGTTCTTC. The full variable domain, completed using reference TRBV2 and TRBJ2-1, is EPEVTQTPSHQVTQMGQEVILRCVPISNHLYFYWYRQILGQKVEFLVSFYNNEISEKSEIFDDQFSVERPDGSNFTLKIRSTKLEDSAMYFCASSEEAASSYNEQFFGPGTRLTVL.

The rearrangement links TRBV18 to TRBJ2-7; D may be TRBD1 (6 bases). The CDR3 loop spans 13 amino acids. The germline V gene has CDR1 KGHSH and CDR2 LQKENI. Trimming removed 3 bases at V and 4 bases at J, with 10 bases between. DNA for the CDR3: TGTGCCAGCTCACCGGCACAGGGTTACGAGCAGTACTTC. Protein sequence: CASSPAQGYEQYF.

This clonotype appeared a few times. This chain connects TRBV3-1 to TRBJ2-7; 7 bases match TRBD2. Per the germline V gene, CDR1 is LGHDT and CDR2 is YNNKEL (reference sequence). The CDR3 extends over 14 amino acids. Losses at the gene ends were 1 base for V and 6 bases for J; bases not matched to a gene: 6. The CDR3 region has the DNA TGTGCCAGCAGCCAAGTGGCGGGAGTGGGCGAGCAGTACTTC. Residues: CASSQVAGVGEQYF.

The CDR3: CATRSWDRNTTYEQYF. DNA of the CDR3: TGTGCCACCAGATCCTGGGACAGGAATACAACCTACGAGCAGTACTTC. The rearrangement uses TRBV24-1 and TRBJ2-7, with TRBD1 matching over 8 bases. The V gene's germline CDR1 is KGHDR and CDR2 SFDVKD. There are 16 residues in the CDR3. Unmatched junction bases numbered 12, after V lost 7 bases and J lost 2 bases.

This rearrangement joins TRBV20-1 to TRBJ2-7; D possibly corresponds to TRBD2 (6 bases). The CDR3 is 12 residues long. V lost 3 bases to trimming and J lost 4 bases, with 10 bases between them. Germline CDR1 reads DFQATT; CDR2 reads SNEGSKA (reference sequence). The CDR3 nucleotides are TGCAGTGCTAGGTGGAGCGGGTACGAGCAGTACTTC. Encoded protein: CSARWSGYEQYF.

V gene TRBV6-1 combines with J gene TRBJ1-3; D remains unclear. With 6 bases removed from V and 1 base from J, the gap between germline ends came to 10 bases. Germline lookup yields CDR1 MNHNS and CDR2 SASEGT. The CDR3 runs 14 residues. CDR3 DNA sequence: TGTGCCAGCAGAATCGGGGAGTCTGGAAACACCATATATTTT. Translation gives CASRIGESGNTIYF.

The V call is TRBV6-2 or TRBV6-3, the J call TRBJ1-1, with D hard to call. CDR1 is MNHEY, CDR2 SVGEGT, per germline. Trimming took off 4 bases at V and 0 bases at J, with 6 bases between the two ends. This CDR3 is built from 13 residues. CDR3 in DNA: TGTGCCAGCAGTTTCTTTATGAACACTGAAGCTTTCTTT. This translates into CASSFFMNTEAFF.

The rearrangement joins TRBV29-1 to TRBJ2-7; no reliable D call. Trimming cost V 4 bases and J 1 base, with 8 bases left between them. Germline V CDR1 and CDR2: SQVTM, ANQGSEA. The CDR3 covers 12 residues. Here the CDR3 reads CSVVIQSYEQYF. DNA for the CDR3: TGCAGCGTTGTGATACAGTCCTACGAGCAGTACTTC.

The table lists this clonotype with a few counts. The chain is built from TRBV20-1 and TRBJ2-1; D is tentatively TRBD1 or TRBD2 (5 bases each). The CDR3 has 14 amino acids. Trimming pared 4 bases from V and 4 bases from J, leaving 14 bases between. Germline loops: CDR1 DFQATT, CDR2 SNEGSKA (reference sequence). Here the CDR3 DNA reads TGCAGTGCTATGGGGCTACGGGGTTACAATGAGCAGTTCTTC. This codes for CSAMGLRGYNEQFF.

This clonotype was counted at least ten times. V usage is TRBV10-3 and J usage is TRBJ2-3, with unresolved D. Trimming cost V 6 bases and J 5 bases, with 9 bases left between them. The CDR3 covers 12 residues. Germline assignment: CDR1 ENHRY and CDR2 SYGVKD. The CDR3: CAISKERDTQYF. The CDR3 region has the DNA TGTGCCATCAGCAAGGAGCGAGATACGCAGTATTTT.

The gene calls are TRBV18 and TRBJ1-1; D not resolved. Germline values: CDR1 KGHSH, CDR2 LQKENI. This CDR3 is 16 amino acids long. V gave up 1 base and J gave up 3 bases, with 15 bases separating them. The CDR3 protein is CASSPRGSPEDTEAFF. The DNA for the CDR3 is TGTGCCAGCTCACCACGAGGGTCCCCGGAAGACACTGAAGCTTTCTTT.

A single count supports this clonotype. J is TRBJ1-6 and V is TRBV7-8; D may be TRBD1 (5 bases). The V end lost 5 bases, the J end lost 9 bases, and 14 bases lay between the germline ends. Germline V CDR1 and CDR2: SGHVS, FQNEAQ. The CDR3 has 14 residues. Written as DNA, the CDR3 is TGTGCCAGCAGCCTCATAGGGCAGGGTTCACCCCTCCACTTT. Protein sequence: CASSLIGQGSPLHF.

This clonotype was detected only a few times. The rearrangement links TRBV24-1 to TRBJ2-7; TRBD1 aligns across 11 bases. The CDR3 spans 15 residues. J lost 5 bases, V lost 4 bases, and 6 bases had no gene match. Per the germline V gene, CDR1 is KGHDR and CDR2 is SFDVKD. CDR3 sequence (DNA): TGTGCCACCAGTGAGACTCCGGACAGGGGGCACGAGCAGTACTTC. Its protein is CATSETPDRGHEQYF.

CDR3 DNA sequence: TGCAGTGCTAGTAGGAGGGATGCGGTCACTGAAGCTTTCTTT. It is translated as CSASRRDAVTEAFF. The chain couples TRBV20-1 to TRBJ1-1; the D is unclear. Trimming stripped 3 bases from V and 4 bases from J, with 15 bases between. The CDR3 sequence is 14 residues long. Germline V gene data show CDR1 as DFQATT and CDR2 as SNEGSKA (reference sequence).

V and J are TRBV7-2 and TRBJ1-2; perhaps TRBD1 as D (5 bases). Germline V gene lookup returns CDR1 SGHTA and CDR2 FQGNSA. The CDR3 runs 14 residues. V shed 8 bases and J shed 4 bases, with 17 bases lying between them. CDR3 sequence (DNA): TGTGCCAGCCGTCAACCCGGGGCAGGCTATGGCTACACCTTC. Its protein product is CASRQPGAGYGYTF.

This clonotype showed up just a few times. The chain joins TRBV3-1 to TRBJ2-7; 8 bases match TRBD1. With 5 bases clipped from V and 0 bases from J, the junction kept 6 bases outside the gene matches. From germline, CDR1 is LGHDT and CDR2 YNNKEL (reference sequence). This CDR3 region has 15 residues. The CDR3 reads CASSWQGATSYEQYF. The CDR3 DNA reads TGTGCCAGCAGCTGGCAGGGGGCTACCTCCTACGAGCAGTACTTC.

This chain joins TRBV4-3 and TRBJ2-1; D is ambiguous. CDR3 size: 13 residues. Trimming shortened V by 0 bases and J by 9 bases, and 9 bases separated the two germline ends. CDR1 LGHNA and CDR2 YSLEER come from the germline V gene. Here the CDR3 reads CASSQDNASEQFF. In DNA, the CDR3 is TGCGCCAGCAGCCAAGATAACGCGAGTGAGCAGTTCTTC.

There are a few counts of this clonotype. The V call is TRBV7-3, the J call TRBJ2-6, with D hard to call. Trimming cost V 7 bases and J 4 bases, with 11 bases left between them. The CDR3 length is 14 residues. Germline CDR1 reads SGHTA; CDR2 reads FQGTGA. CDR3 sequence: CASTPRGGANVLTF. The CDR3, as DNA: TGTGCCAGCACCCCCAGAGGAGGGGCCAACGTCCTGACTTTC.

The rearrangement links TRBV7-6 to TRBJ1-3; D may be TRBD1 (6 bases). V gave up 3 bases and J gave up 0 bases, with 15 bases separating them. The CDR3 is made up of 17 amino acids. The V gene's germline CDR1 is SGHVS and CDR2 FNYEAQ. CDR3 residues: CASSFLDGDNSGNTIYF. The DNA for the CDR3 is TGTGCCAGCAGCTTTCTGGACGGGGACAACTCTGGAAACACCATATATTTT.

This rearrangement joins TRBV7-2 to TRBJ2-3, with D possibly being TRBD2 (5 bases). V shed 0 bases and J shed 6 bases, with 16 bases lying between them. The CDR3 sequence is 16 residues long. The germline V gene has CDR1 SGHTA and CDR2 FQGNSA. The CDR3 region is CASSLAARGLGDTQYF. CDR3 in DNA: TGTGCCAGCAGCTTAGCCGCGCGCGGACTGGGGGATACGCAGTATTTT.

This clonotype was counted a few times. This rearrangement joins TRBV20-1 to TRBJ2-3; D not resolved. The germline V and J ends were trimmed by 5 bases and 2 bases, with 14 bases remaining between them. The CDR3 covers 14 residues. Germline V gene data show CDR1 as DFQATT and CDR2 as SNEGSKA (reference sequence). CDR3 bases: TGCAGTGCTGTTCCAGATGGGTACACAGATACGCAGTATTTT. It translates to CSAVPDGYTDTQYF.

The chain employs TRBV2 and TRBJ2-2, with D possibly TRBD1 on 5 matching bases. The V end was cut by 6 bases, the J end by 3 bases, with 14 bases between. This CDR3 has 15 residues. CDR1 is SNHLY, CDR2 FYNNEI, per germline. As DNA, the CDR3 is TGTGCCAGCAGCTTGGTGACAGTATACACCGGGGAGCTGTTTTTT. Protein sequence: CASSLVTVYTGELFF. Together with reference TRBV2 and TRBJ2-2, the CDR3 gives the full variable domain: EPEVTQTPSHQVTQMGQEVILRCVPISNHLYFYWYRQILGQKVEFLVSFYNNEISEKSEIFDDQFSVERPDGSNFTLKIRSTKLEDSAMYFCASSLVTVYTGELFFGEGSRLTVL.

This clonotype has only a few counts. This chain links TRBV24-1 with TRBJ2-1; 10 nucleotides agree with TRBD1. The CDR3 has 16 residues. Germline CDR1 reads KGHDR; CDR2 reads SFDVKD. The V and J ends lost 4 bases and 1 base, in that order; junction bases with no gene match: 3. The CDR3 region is CATSDRTGGSYNEQFF. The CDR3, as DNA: TGTGCCACCAGTGACAGGACAGGGGGGTCCTACAATGAGCAGTTCTTC.

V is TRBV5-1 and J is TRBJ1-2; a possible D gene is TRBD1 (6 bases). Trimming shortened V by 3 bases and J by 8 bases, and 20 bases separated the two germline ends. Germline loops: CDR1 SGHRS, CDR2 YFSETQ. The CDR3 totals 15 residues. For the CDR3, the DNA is TGCGCCAGCAGCTCTACAGGGTCCCTTGGTTGGGGCTACACCTTC. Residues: CASSSTGSLGWGYTF.